This passage covers 9 T cell receptor beta chains from one sample sequenced in a study of blood T cell repertoires in COVID-19. The table came from immunoSEQ multiplex PCR; TCRdb's copy has only in-frame clones and leaves some out. The table records over 150,000 clones, around nine tenths of them present only once. Sequencing used peripheral blood. These receptors were taken from a man aged 50-59 years with COVID-19, enrolled during active disease.

The chain links TRBV7-9 to TRBJ1-1, with a weak D call TRBD1 (5 bases). The ends were cut back, 5 bases at V and 1 base at J, with 17 bases in the middle. There are 16 residues in the CDR3. Germline CDR1 and CDR2: SEHNR and FQNEAQ (reference sequence). The CDR3 here is CASSPKTRVGNTEAFF. In nucleotides, the CDR3 is TGTGCCAGCAGCCCCAAGACCAGGGTTGGGAACACTGAAGCTTTCTTT.

The rearrangement links TRBV29-1 to TRBJ1-4, with TRBD1 matching 9 bases. The CDR3 extends over 12 amino acids. Germline V CDR1 and CDR2: SQVTM, ANQGSEA. V dropped 7 bases and J dropped 6; count of bases not matched to a gene: 3. This CDR3 is CSGTGDDEKLFF. The CDR3 coding sequence is TGCAGCGGGACAGGGGATGATGAAAAACTGTTTTTT. The whole variable domain, filled in from reference TRBV29-1 and TRBJ1-4, reads SAVISQKPSRDICQRGTSLTIQCQVDSQVTMMFWYRQQPGQSLTLIATANQGSEATYESGFVIDKFPISRPNLTFSTLTVSNMSPEDSSIYLCSGTGDDEKLFFGSGTQLSVL.

The rearrangement uses TRBV24-1 and TRBJ2-1; D gene uncertain. The CDR3 loop spans 12 amino acids. The germline gives CDR1 KGHDR, CDR2 SFDVKD. V was pared by 3 bases and J by 9 bases, with 8 bases between. CDR3 bases: TGTGCCACCAGTGATATCGGTGGTGAGCAGTTCTTC. Translated: CATSDIGGEQFF.

A note on this clone: This specimen includes other DNA sequences encoding the same CDR3. CDR3 region: CASSKPGLASEQYF. CDR3 nucleotides: TGTGCCAGCAGCAAACCAGGACTAGCCTCCGAGCAGTACTTC. This chain connects TRBV3-1 (or the pseudogene TRBV3-2) to TRBJ2-7; 8 positions agree with TRBD2. The CDR3 is 14 residues long. The V and J ends lost 5 bases and 6 bases, in that order; junction bases with no gene match: 9. Germline V gene lookup returns CDR1 LGHDT and CDR2 YNNKEL (reference sequence).

The chain recombines TRBV5-6 with TRBJ2-1; 11 bases fit TRBD2. This CDR3 is built from 16 residues. Trimming removed 0 bases from V and 7 bases from J; junction bases left unmatched: 6. CDR1 SGHDT and CDR2 YYEEEE come from the germline V gene. The CDR3 bases are TGTGCCAGCAGCTTGGTACTAGCGGGGGCAGCGAATGAGCAGTTCTTC. It specifies CASSLVLAGAANEQFF.

This sequence joins TRBV15 and TRBJ2-3; D call uncertain. The CDR3 has 12 residues. Deletions cut 2 bases from V and 3 bases from J, with 3 bases between. The V gene's germline CDR1 is LNHNV and CDR2 YYDKDF (reference sequence). DNA for the CDR3: TGTGCCACCAGCAGATCGACAGATACGCAGTATTTT. Its protein product is CATSRSTDTQYF. The full variable domain, with the rest looked up from reference TRBV15 and TRBJ2-3, is DAMVIQNPRYQVTQFGKPVTLSCSQTLNHNVMYWYQQKSSQAPKLLFHYYDKDFNNEADTPDNFQSRRPNTSFCFLDIRSPGLGDTAMYLCATSRSTDTQYFGPGTRLTVL.

J is TRBJ2-3 and V is TRBV7-2, with D perhaps matching TRBD1 (5 bases). With 3 bases removed from V and 0 bases from J, the gap between germline ends came to 7 bases. Germline lookup yields CDR1 SGHTA and CDR2 FQGNSA. This CDR3 comprises 14 residues. The chain's CDR3 is CASSFDRSTDTQYF. The DNA for the CDR3 is TGTGCCAGCAGCTTTGACAGAAGCACAGATACGCAGTATTTT.

This chain connects TRBV7-8 to TRBJ2-7; 7 bases line up with TRBD1. Germline CDR1 is SGHVS and CDR2 is FQNEAQ. This CDR3 is 15 amino acids long. V gave up 1 base and J gave up 2 bases; unmatched junction bases: 5. The CDR3 DNA follows: TGTGCCAGCAGCTTAGGATGGACAGGACCCTACGAGCAGTACTTC. Its protein product is CASSLGWTGPYEQYF.

The J gene is TRBJ1-5, the V gene TRBV5-6, with D uncertain. CDR3 size: 17 residues. The germline V gene encodes CDR1 SGHDT and CDR2 YYEEEE. V was trimmed by 3 bases and J by 1 base, leaving 17 bases between them. The CDR3 spells CASSYTWAGDSNQPQHF. CDR3 nucleotides: TGTGCCAGCAGCTATACCTGGGCGGGCGACAGCAATCAGCCCCAGCATTTT. The whole variable domain, filled in from reference TRBV5-6 and TRBJ1-5, reads DAGVTQSPTHLIKTRGQQVTLRCSPKSGHDTVSWYQQALGQGPQFIFQYYEEEERQRGNFPDRFSGHQFPNYSSELNVNALLLGDSALYLCASSYTWAGDSNQPQHFGDGTRLSIL.